This T cell receptor beta chain was documented in a study of patients and donors after allogeneic stem cell transplantation. CDR1 and CDR2 (germline): DFQATT, SNEGSKA (reference sequence). The CDR3 sequence is 13 residues long. Trimming pared 1 base from V and 7 bases from J, leaving 11 bases between. MiXCR, applied by TCRdb to the RT-PCR reads, yields one record per CDR3 protein. Of approximately 430,000 distinct CDR3 sequences listed, approximately 16% are singletons. The chain joins TRBV20-1 to TRBJ1-5, with TRBD1 as a possible D gene (5 bases). This clonotype originated in a human donor who was either an allogeneic HSCT recipient or a stem cell or donor lymphocyte infusion donor (not recorded which). It is not recorded whose cells these are; they may come from a transplant donor. Sequencing used blood, either unsorted or a sorted T cell fraction (not recorded which). CDR3 sequence reads: CSARAGLGQPQHF. The CDR3 coding sequence is TGCAGTGCTAGAGCAGGGTTAGGGCAGCCCCAGCATTTT.